The source of this T cell receptor beta chain is a study of vaccination effects on CD4 cells after COVID-19. The germline V and J ends were trimmed by 2 bases and 3 bases, with 10 bases remaining between them. The germline gives CDR1 MDHEN, CDR2 SYDVKM. The CDR3 totals 14 residues. Antigen-specific CD4+ T cells were expanded with viral peptide pools in the ViraFEST assay before sequencing. Culture proceeded for more than nine days, and CD4+ T cells were then isolated. All participants had two doses of either the BNT162b2 or mRNA-1273 vaccine. Fresh IL-2-containing medium replaced half the medium on days 3 and 7. As regards this clone: Its specificity is unknown.

The assay was immunoSEQ multiplex PCR, and TCRdb's table has in-frame clones only and misses some. The sample shows tens of thousands of clones, under 85% of them seen only once. The sequencing used CD4+ T cells from PBMCs cultured with HCoV-NL63 spike peptides, collected after COVID-19 vaccination. This sequence was found in a human donor who received a COVID-19 vaccine. The rearrangement links TRBV28 to TRBJ1-1; D remains ambiguous. CDR3 nucleotides: TGTGCCAGCAGTTTACCCTTGTGGCACACTGAAGCTTTCTTT. It encodes CASSLPLWHTEAFF.